Reported below is one TCR beta chain. This CDR3 spans 16 amino acids. V was pared by 0 bases and J by 5 bases, with 17 bases between. Germline V gene data show CDR1 as SGDLS and CDR2 as YYNGEE. This entry is derived from a study of blood T cell repertoires in COVID-19. Some clones are missing from TCRdb's copy, which holds only in-frame ones; the method was immunoSEQ multiplex PCR. Among about 360,000 clones listed, roughly 86% were seen once. The source of this sequence is a human donor in a cohort sampled during active COVID-19. The chain carries TRBV9 and TRBJ1-2; D is ambiguous. Material: peripheral blood. The CDR3 coding sequence is TGTGCCAGCAGCGTAGGGAGAGGCGTCCCCCTATATGGCTACACCTTC. Protein: CASSVGRGVPLYGYTF.